These 30 T cell receptor beta chains originate from one sample sequenced in a study of T-cell reconstitution after alpha-beta-depleted transplantation in children. TCRbeta library preparation incorporated unique molecular identifiers. TCRdb re-called the PCR reads through MiXCR, storing one row per CDR3 protein. This table holds 7,000 or so distinct CDR3 sequences, approximately 5.3% found once. This sample comprised PBMCs, mostly from graft donor cells, obtained 180 days after TCRalphabeta/CD19-depleted stem cell transplant. All receptors come from a child under two years old who had a stem cell transplant for acute myeloid leukemia, so the T cells may come from the graft donor.

At least ten counts were recorded for this clonotype. This chain uses TRBV5-1 with TRBJ2-2, with 8 bases identical to TRBD1. The CDR3 has 16 amino acids. V lost 3 bases, J lost 7 bases, and 11 bases stayed unmatched. Per germline, CDR1 SGHRS and CDR2 YFSETQ. CDR3 sequence (DNA): TGCGCCAGCAGCTCTGGACAGGGCTTAGTGGTCGGGGAGCTGTTTTTT. It translates to CASSSGQGLVVGELFF.

Many counts were recorded for this clonotype. The V call is TRBV29-1, the J call TRBJ2-5; 7 bases fit TRBD1. CDR1 and CDR2 (germline): SQVTM, ANQGSEA. The J segment lost 4 bases and the V segment lost 7 bases, leaving 9 bases of the junction unmatched. CDR3 length: 13 residues. The CDR3 region is CSAGTASRETQYF. CDR3 in DNA: TGCAGCGCCGGGACAGCGAGTAGAGAGACCCAGTACTTC.

This clonotype appeared many times. The chain employs TRBV28 and TRBJ1-1, with a weak D call TRBD1 (6 bases). CDR1 and CDR2 (germline): MDHEN, SYDVKM. V gave up 10 bases and J gave up 5 bases, with 20 bases separating them. The CDR3 has 14 amino acids. CDR3 DNA sequence: TGTGCCACCACCACCCACAGGGCGGGAACTGAAGCTTTCTTT. This translates into CATTTHRAGTEAFF.

To note about this clonotype: A much larger clone differs by one base, so this may be a read error. V and J are TRBV5-5 and TRBJ2-5, with 8 positions matching TRBD1. V was clipped by 5 bases and J by 5 bases; unmatched bases: 14. This CDR3 spans 16 amino acids. Germline lookup yields CDR1 SGHKS and CDR2 YYEKEE (reference sequence). CDR3 nucleotides: TGTGCCAGCAGGGCGGGTCCGCAGGGGGCCCGGGAGACCCAGTACTTC. Protein: CASRAGPQGARETQYF. Supplemented by reference TRBV5-5 and TRBJ2-5, the full variable domain reads DAGVTQSPTHLIKTRGQQVTLRCSPISGHKSVSWYQQVLGQGPQFIFQYYEKEERGRGNFPDRFSARQFPNYSSELNVNALLLGDSALYLCASRAGPQGARETQYFGPGTRLLVL.

This clonotype came up many times. The V gene is TRBV5-1, the J gene TRBJ1-2; D might be TRBD1 (5 bases). CDR3 length equals 14 residues. Germline assignment: CDR1 SGHRS and CDR2 YFSETQ. V was shortened by 2 bases and J by 1 base, with 9 bases between the two germline ends. The CDR3 coding sequence is TGCGCCAGCAGCTTTCAGGGAGTTAACTATGGCTACACCTTC. It encodes CASSFQGVNYGYTF.

This clonotype was observed at least ten times. This chain connects TRBV14 to TRBJ2-7; 9 bases are a match to TRBD2. The trim removed 1 base at V and 3 bases at J, leaving 13 bases unmatched. From germline, CDR1 is SGHDN and CDR2 FVKESK. CDR3 size: 18 residues. The CDR3 DNA reads as TGTGCCAGCAGCCAAGTTCCAGTGCGACTAGCGGAGTTCTACGAGCAGTACTTC. This sequence encodes CASSQVPVRLAEFYEQYF. Filled out from reference TRBV14 and TRBJ2-7, the complete variable domain reads EAGVTQFPSHSVIEKGQTVTLRCDPISGHDNLYWYRRVMGKEIKFLLHFVKESKQDESGMPNNRFLAERTGGTYSTLKVQPAELEDSGVYFCASSQVPVRLAEFYEQYFGPGTRLTVT.

The chain carries TRBV20-1 and TRBJ2-1, with D possibly being TRBD1 (6 bases). Germline V gene lookup returns CDR1 DFQATT and CDR2 SNEGSKA (reference sequence). The CDR3 length is 12 residues. V lost 3 bases, J lost 6 bases, and 9 bases lay in between. The DNA of the CDR3 is TGCAGTGCTAGGATAGGGGGCAATGAGCAGTTCTTC. Protein sequence: CSARIGGNEQFF.

In this sample, this clonotype turned up many times. This chain connects TRBV7-9 to TRBJ2-7; 7 bases line up with TRBD2. CDR3 length equals 16 residues. Germline V gene sequence: CDR1 SEHNR, CDR2 FQNEAQ (reference sequence). V shed 3 bases and J 6 bases; nucleotides not matched to a gene: 14. In DNA form, the CDR3 reads TGTGCCAGCAGCTTCCAAGGGGAGGGCCGCGTCGGCGAGCAGTACTTC. This codes for CASSFQGEGRVGEQYF. Drawing the rest from reference TRBV7-9 and TRBJ2-7, the complete variable domain is DTGVSQNPRHKITKRGQNVTFRCDPISEHNRLYWYRQTLGQGPEFLTYFQNEAQLEKSRLLSDRFSAERPKGSFSTLEIQRTEQGDSAMYLCASSFQGEGRVGEQYFGPGTRLTVT.

This clonotype was recorded at least ten times. This chain links TRBV7-9 with TRBJ2-1, with D tentatively TRBD2 (6 bases). Per germline, CDR1 SEHNR and CDR2 FQNEAQ (reference sequence). The CDR3 loop spans 18 amino acids. V gave up 2 bases and J gave up 2 bases, with 19 bases separating them. The chain's CDR3 is CASSLRGWLFLPYNEQFF. CDR3 coding DNA: TGTGCCAGCAGCTTACGGGGGTGGCTGTTCCTTCCCTACAATGAGCAGTTCTTC.

In its sample, this clonotype was seen many times. J is TRBJ2-3 and V is TRBV2; 7 bases align to TRBD2. Trimming removed 2 bases from V and 3 bases from J; junction bases left unmatched: 8. Germline-derived CDR1 and CDR2 are SNHLY and FYNNEI. The length of the CDR3 is 16 residues. CDR3 bases: TGTGCCAGCAGTGAAATCGTACTGGGGGGGACAGATACGCAGTATTTT. It encodes CASSEIVLGGTDTQYF.

This clonotype was detected ten times or more. At one end the junction does not follow the germline gene, possibly because of a read error. V usage is TRBV7-7 and J usage is TRBJ2-5; maybe TRBD1 (6 bases). Germline V gene lookup returns CDR1 SSHAT and CDR2 FNYEAQ (reference sequence). The CDR3 runs to 14 residues. CDR3 sequence reads: CASSLVRGQETQYF. CDR3 DNA: TGTGCTAGCAGCTTAGTAAGGGGGCAAGAGACCCAGTACTTC. The full variable domain, its missing parts supplied by reference TRBV7-7 and TRBJ2-5, is GAGVSQSPRYKVTKRGQDVTLRCDPISSHATLYWYQQALGQGPEFLTYFNYEAQPDKSGLPSDRFSAERPEGSISTLTIQRTEQRDSAMYRCASSLVRGQETQYFGPGTRLLVL.

This clonotype has a count of ten or more. V gene TRBV10-3 combines with J gene TRBJ2-2; weak D call: TRBD2 (6 bases). The germline V gene has CDR1 ENHRY and CDR2 SYGVKD. V was pared by 10 bases and J by 4 bases, with 13 bases between. The CDR3 totals 13 residues. The CDR3 sequence: CANRDSITGELFF. In DNA form, the CDR3 reads TGTGCCAACCGGGACTCGATCACCGGGGAGCTGTTTTTT.

This clonotype came up many times. The V and J genes are TRBV7-2 and TRBJ1-4; TRBD1 is a possible D gene (5 bases). The germline CDR1 and CDR2 sequences are SGHTA and FQGNSA. The V and J ends lost 5 bases and 3 bases respectively, with 16 bases between them. CDR3 length: 16 residues. CDR3 DNA: TGTGCCAGCAGCCAGGGCGGGGGAACAGCTAATGAAAAACTGTTTTTT. It encodes CASSQGGGTANEKLFF.

Judged by abundance, this clonotype is large. J is TRBJ2-2 and V is TRBV6-4, with a tentative D call TRBD2 (5 bases). The CDR3 totals 13 residues. V dropped 7 bases and J dropped 7 bases, with 13 bases sitting between them. The V gene's germline CDR1 is MRHNA and CDR2 SNTAGT. The CDR3 loop reads CASKAGLGGELFF. Here the CDR3 DNA reads TGTGCCAGCAAAGCCGGACTGGGCGGGGAGCTGTTTTTT.

This clonotype was seen at least ten times. V gene TRBV28 combines with J gene TRBJ2-1; 10 bases line up with TRBD2. The CDR3 consists of 14 residues. V dropped 4 bases and J dropped 3; count of bases not matched to a gene: 0. Germline values: CDR1 MDHEN, CDR2 SYDVKM. CDR3 in DNA: TGTGCCAGCAGTTCTAGCGGGAGCTACAATGAGCAGTTCTTC. Translating gives CASSSSGSYNEQFF.

This clonotype was seen ten or more times. The rearrangement uses TRBV29-1 and TRBJ1-1, with D uncertain. In germline, CDR1 is SQVTM, CDR2 ANQGSEA. V was trimmed by 1 base and J by 8 bases, leaving 8 bases between them. This CDR3 has 11 residues. The CDR3 is CSVEVMTEAFF. The CDR3 coding sequence is TGCAGCGTTGAAGTGATGACGGAAGCTTTCTTT.

This clonotype was observed a handful of times. The chain has TRBV7-9 and TRBJ2-7; D is possibly TRBD1 (6 bases). The CDR3 spans 14 residues. V was clipped by 5 bases and J by 5 bases, with 16 bases between them. Germline loops: CDR1 SEHNR, CDR2 FQNEAQ (reference sequence). The CDR3 DNA is TGTGCCAGCAGCATACTGGGGGCTGGAAACGAGCAGTACTTC. Translating gives CASSILGAGNEQYF.

By frequency in the sample, this clonotype is medium-sized. The V and J genes are TRBV10-3 and TRBJ2-2; 7 bases align to TRBD2. Germline V gives CDR1 ENHRY, CDR2 SYGVKD. The length of the CDR3 is 12 residues. With 10 bases clipped from V and 7 bases from J, the junction kept 6 bases outside the gene matches. The CDR3 DNA reads TGTGCCACCCGACTAGCTGGCGGGGAGCTGTTTTTT. Its translation is CATRLAGGELFF.

This clonotype occurred many times. The chain joins TRBV9 to TRBJ2-5, with D perhaps assigned TRBD1 or TRBD2 (5 bases each). CDR3 length: 16 amino acids. Germline V gene lookup returns CDR1 SGDLS and CDR2 YYNGEE. Trimming removed 0 bases from V and 0 bases from J, with 12 bases in between. As DNA, the CDR3 is TGTGCCAGCAGCGTAGGGACGGGGCAGAACCAAGAGACCCAGTACTTC. It encodes CASSVGTGQNQETQYF.

This clonotype was seen at least ten times. The chain is built from TRBV5-6 and TRBJ1-5, with 9 bases matching TRBD1. This CDR3 region has 14 residues. Germline assignment: CDR1 SGHDT and CDR2 YYEEEE. J was trimmed by 6 bases and V by 5 bases; bases with no gene match: 6. CDR3 residues: CASSTGGSGQPQHF. The DNA for the CDR3 is TGTGCCAGCAGTACAGGGGGCTCCGGTCAGCCCCAGCATTTT.

This clonotype was counted many times. V gene TRBV4-1 combines with J gene TRBJ1-2, with 9 bases identical to TRBD1. The CDR3 is 15 residues long. V gave up 2 bases and J gave up 13 bases; unmatched junction bases: 14. Germline-derived CDR1 and CDR2 are MGHRA and YSYEKL. CDR3 loop: CASSQWDTGGFPGTF. The CDR3 DNA follows: TGCGCCAGCAGCCAATGGGATACAGGGGGCTTTCCGGGCACCTTC.

By share of the sample, this clonotype is medium-sized (0.01 to 0.1%). V and J are TRBV12-3 or TRBV12-4 and TRBJ2-3, with 7 bases that match TRBD2. V lost 5 bases to trimming and J lost 4 bases; unmatched junction nucleotides: 9. The CDR3 extends over 15 amino acids. The CDR3 reads CASSPIGGGADTQYF. In DNA, the CDR3 is TGTGCCAGCAGTCCCATTGGGGGGGGAGCAGATACGCAGTATTTT.

This clonotype was observed many times. The rearrangement joins TRBV6-1 to TRBJ2-6, with D tentatively TRBD2 (6 bases). Germline lookup yields CDR1 MNHNS and CDR2 SASEGT. The CDR3 consists of 17 residues. V was cut by 4 bases and J by 1 base, with 14 bases left in between. CDR3 in amino acids: CASSGPKGGSGANVLTF. For the CDR3, the DNA is TGTGCCAGCAGTGGTCCCAAAGGAGGGTCTGGGGCCAACGTCCTGACTTTC.

This clonotype was seen at least ten times. The V call is TRBV3-1, the J call TRBJ2-3; TRBD2 aligns across 9 bases. Germline V gives CDR1 LGHDT, CDR2 YNNKEL (reference sequence). V was pared by 8 bases and J by 7 bases, with 7 bases of the junction left unmatched. The CDR3 consists of 13 residues. The CDR3 DNA reads TGTGCCAGCGGCTTAGCGGGAGTGAATACGCAGTATTTT. This gives the protein CASGLAGVNTQYF.

The gene calls are TRBV12-3 or TRBV12-4 and TRBJ2-1, with no clear D. The CDR3 has 11 residues. CDR3 bases: TGTACCCTCAGTTTACTGAGTGAGCAGTTCTTC. Translation: CTLSLLSEQFF.

This clonotype was observed many times. This chain uses TRBV30 with TRBJ1-4, with D perhaps matching TRBD1 (6 bases). In germline, CDR1 is GTSNPN, CDR2 SVGIG (reference sequence). The CDR3 is made up of 13 amino acids. Trimming stripped 2 bases from V and 7 bases from J, with 11 bases between. The CDR3 reads CAWSMTGPEKLFF. In DNA form, the CDR3 reads TGTGCCTGGAGTATGACAGGTCCTGAAAAACTGTTTTTT.

This clonotype qualifies as medium-sized. The chain has TRBV7-9 and TRBJ2-5; 10 bases agree with TRBD1. Germline CDR1 is SEHNR and CDR2 is FQNEAQ (reference sequence). The CDR3 length is 16 residues. Trimming took 3 bases from V and 1 from J; bases not matched to a gene: 5. The CDR3 bases are TGTGCCAGCAGCTTGGGACAGGGGTTTTCCCAAGAGACCCAGTACTTC. Translating it yields CASSLGQGFSQETQYF.

The table lists this clonotype with many counts. This chain links TRBV2 with TRBJ2-2, with 10 bases lining up with TRBD1. Germline values: CDR1 SNHLY, CDR2 FYNNEI. This CDR3 comprises 15 residues. The junction had 5 bases not matched to a gene; V was cut back by 5 bases and J by 5 bases. The CDR3 DNA reads as TGTGCCAGCAGTCACCGGGACAGGGGAACCGGGGAGCTGTTTTTT. This encodes CASSHRDRGTGELFF.

The gene calls are TRBV15 and TRBJ2-3; tentatively, D is TRBD1 (5 bases). Looked up from germline, CDR1 is LNHNV and CDR2 is YYDKDF (reference sequence). This CDR3 spans 16 amino acids. V was shortened by 1 base and J by 5 bases, with 16 bases between the two germline ends. CDR3 sequence (DNA): TGTGCCACCAGCAGAGGGACCCGCGCACAGGTAGATACGCAGTATTTT. This gives the protein CATSRGTRAQVDTQYF.

This clonotype was found many times. The chain is built from TRBV20-1 and TRBJ2-3; TRBD1 is a possible D gene (6 bases). The CDR3 loop spans 13 amino acids. The V gene lost 5 bases and the J gene lost 6 bases, with 15 bases spanning the gap. Germline loops: CDR1 DFQATT, CDR2 SNEGSKA (reference sequence). For the CDR3, the DNA is TGCAGTGCTCAGGGGTGGGTCTTGGATACGCAGTATTTT. As protein: CSAQGWVLDTQYF.